These 24 T cell receptor beta chains were sequenced from one sample in a study of T-cell reconstitution after alpha-beta-depleted transplantation in children (dated by TCRdb to the mid-2010s). Library creation used PCR. Instrument on record: Illumina HiSeq 2500. To normalize quantification of the TCRbeta repertoire, the TCR libraries were built with molecular barcoding that relied on unique molecular identifiers. TCRdb trimmed the raw reads at Q25, called clones with MiXCR and kept productive beta chains. One record per CDR3 amino acid sequence lists the most common genes and DNA. The sample contains about 400,000 distinct CDR3 sequences, 13% of them found a single time. The leading ten clones occupy 4% to 5.5% of the sample. This specimen was PBMCs, taken from the stem cell graft. Source of these receptors: a human donor who donated a stem cell graft to a child with Fanconi anemia.

This clonotype was counted between two and nine times. This rearrangement joins TRBV19 to TRBJ2-1, with TRBD1 identical over 7 bases. This CDR3 has 16 amino acids. The V segment lost 4 bases and the J segment 0 bases; nucleotides outside the gene matches: 6. Germline CDR1 and CDR2: LNHDA and SQIVND (reference sequence). The CDR3 DNA reads TGTGCCAGTAGTACAAACAGGGGAAGCTCCTACAATGAGCAGTTCTTC. Protein product: CASSTNRGSSYNEQFF.

The chain couples TRBV7-2 to TRBJ2-7, with D unclear. This CDR3 region has 15 residues. Germline CDR1 is SGHTA and CDR2 is FQGNSA. Trimming removed 3 bases at V and 3 bases at J, with 15 bases between. CDR3 sequence reads: CASSFGHHSIYEQYF. As DNA, the CDR3 is TGTGCCAGCAGCTTCGGCCATCACTCCATCTACGAGCAGTACTTC.

The chain uses TRBV18 and TRBJ1-2, with 8 bases aligning to TRBD1. This CDR3 is built from 14 residues. CDR1 and CDR2 from the germline V gene are KGHSH and LQKENI. The J segment lost 3 bases and the V segment lost 3 bases, leaving 3 bases of the junction unmatched. CDR3 in amino acids: CASSPNRGDYGYTF. CDR3 bases: TGTGCCAGCTCACCGAACAGGGGGGACTATGGCTACACCTTC.

The V call is TRBV5-5, the J call TRBJ2-7, with 7 bases fitting TRBD2. Germline lookup yields CDR1 SGHKS and CDR2 YYEKEE (reference sequence). CDR3 length: 14 amino acids. V lost 4 bases and J lost 2; bases outside the gene matches: 6. The CDR3 sequence: CASSPGLVTYEQYF. The CDR3 DNA follows: TGTGCCAGCAGCCCAGGACTAGTCACCTACGAGCAGTACTTC.

The table lists this clonotype with many counts. The V gene is TRBV5-1, the J gene TRBJ1-3; D unclear. Between the trimmed V and J ends, which lost 4 bases and 3 bases, there was a span of 11 bases. The CDR3 length is 14 residues. The V gene's germline CDR1 is SGHRS and CDR2 YFSETQ. The CDR3 here is CASSPGLDGNTIYF. As DNA, the CDR3 is TGCGCCAGCAGCCCTGGACTCGATGGAAACACCATATATTTT.

This chain links TRBV4-2 with TRBJ2-1; D is possibly TRBD1 or TRBD2 (6 bases each). Trimming shortened V by 3 bases and J by 2 bases, and 17 bases separated the two germline ends. Germline lookup yields CDR1 LGHNA and CDR2 YNFKEQ. This CDR3 spans 17 amino acids. CDR3 nucleotides: TGTGCCAGCAGCCAGGCTTCTCGAGGGGGGCCCTACAATGAGCAGTTCTTC. Its protein product is CASSQASRGGPYNEQFF.

The chain couples TRBV30 to TRBJ2-2; no clear D. This CDR3 region has 13 residues. V was pared by 0 bases and J by 6 bases, with 8 bases between. From germline, CDR1 is GTSNPN and CDR2 SVGIG (reference sequence). This CDR3 reads CAWSVSLAGELFF. CDR3 DNA sequence: TGTGCCTGGAGTGTATCTTTGGCCGGGGAGCTGTTTTTT.

The chain carries TRBV5-1 and TRBJ2-6; D not certain. CDR1 SGHRS and CDR2 YFSETQ come from the germline V gene. The ends were cut back, 5 bases at V and 1 base at J, with 7 bases in the middle. The CDR3 length is 14 residues. In DNA, the CDR3 is TGCGCCAGCAGACTTCAATCTGGGGCCAACGTCCTGACTTTC. It yields the protein CASRLQSGANVLTF.

This clonotype occurred many times. The rearrangement links TRBV5-1 to TRBJ2-2; weak D call: TRBD1 (6 bases). Looked up from germline, CDR1 is SGHRS and CDR2 is YFSETQ. V shed 0 bases and J shed 5 bases, with 11 bases lying between them. The CDR3 has 15 residues. CDR3 sequence reads: CASSLGGHGTGELFF. CDR3 nucleotide sequence: TGCGCCAGCAGCTTGGGGGGACACGGTACCGGGGAGCTGTTTTTT. The full variable domain, its missing parts supplied by reference TRBV5-1 and TRBJ2-2, is KAGVTQTPRYLIKTRGQQVTLSCSPISGHRSVSWYQQTPGQGLQFLFEYFSETQRNKGNFPGRFSGRQFSNSRSEMNVSTLELGDSALYLCASSLGGHGTGELFFGEGSRLTVL.

V gene TRBV27 combines with J gene TRBJ2-1; 9 bases map to TRBD1. The V gene's germline CDR1 is MNHEY and CDR2 SMNVEV (reference sequence). CDR3 length: 16 amino acids. The J segment lost 6 bases and the V segment lost 3 bases, leaving 9 bases of the junction unmatched. CDR3 bases: TGTGCCAGCAGTTTGGATCGGGACAGGGCACGCAATGAGCAGTTCTTC. Translated: CASSLDRDRARNEQFF.

The V and J genes are TRBV12-3 or TRBV12-4 and TRBJ2-3; no definite D call. This CDR3 has 14 amino acids. V lost 1 base, J lost 4 bases, and 9 bases lay in between. As DNA, the CDR3 is TGTGCCAGCAGTTTAGAGCGAGCCCCAGATACGCAGTATTTT. Its protein is CASSLERAPDTQYF.

This chain links TRBV12-3 or TRBV12-4 with TRBJ2-3; 14 bases line up with TRBD2. With 5 bases clipped from V and 3 bases from J, the junction kept 13 bases outside the gene matches. The CDR3 totals 19 residues. The CDR3 loop reads CASSPGLAGGLLLTDTQYF. In nucleotides, the CDR3 is TGTGCCAGCAGTCCCGGACTAGCGGGGGGACTTTTATTAACAGATACGCAGTATTTT.

This clonotype was detected many times. The genes are TRBV12-3 or TRBV12-4 and TRBJ1-1, with TRBD1 matching over 7 bases. The V gene end was trimmed by 6 bases and the J gene end by 2 bases; junction bases not matched to a gene: 3. The CDR3 has 13 residues. The CDR3 DNA reads TGTGCCAGCAGGTGGACAGGTAACACTGAAGCTTTCTTT. It encodes CASRWTGNTEAFF.

The chain uses TRBV5-1 and TRBJ1-2; no reliable D call. The CDR3 totals 14 residues. Trimming shortened V by 8 bases and J by 3 bases, and 17 bases separated the two germline ends. CDR1 is SGHRS and CDR2 is YFSETQ in the germline V gene. The CDR3 loop reads CASRPNPSHYGYTF. CDR3 sequence (DNA): TGCGCCAGTCGCCCCAATCCGAGTCACTATGGCTACACCTTC. Based on the CDR3 plus reference TRBV5-1 and TRBJ1-2, the full variable domain is KAGVTQTPRYLIKTRGQQVTLSCSPISGHRSVSWYQQTPGQGLQFLFEYFSETQRNKGNFPGRFSGRQFSNSRSEMNVSTLELGDSALYLCASRPNPSHYGYTFGSGTRLTVV.

The sample holds many counts of this clonotype. V gene TRBV5-1 combines with J gene TRBJ2-3, with D maybe TRBD2 (6 bases). CDR1 SGHRS and CDR2 YFSETQ come from the germline V gene. V lost 4 bases and J 6 bases, leaving 15 bases between the germline ends. This CDR3 region has 14 residues. As DNA, the CDR3 is TGCGCCAGCAGCCTGGAGGGCGGGGAGGATACGCAGTATTTT. As protein: CASSLEGGEDTQYF.

The chain uses TRBV5-5 and TRBJ1-4; D is undetermined. This CDR3 region has 13 residues. Germline CDR1 is SGHKS and CDR2 is YYEKEE (reference sequence). Trimming shortened V by 0 bases and J by 10 bases, and 10 bases separated the two germline ends. The CDR3 sequence: CASSLAAYGKLFF. The CDR3 nucleotides are TGTGCCAGCAGCTTGGCCGCCTATGGAAAACTGTTTTTT.

This clonotype has only a few counts. The chain employs TRBV7-9 and TRBJ2-7; D remains ambiguous. The V end was cut by 0 bases, the J end by 1 base, with 10 bases between. The CDR3 is made up of 15 amino acids. Germline values: CDR1 SEHNR, CDR2 FQNEAQ (reference sequence). CDR3 residues: CASSLAGILSYEQYF. The DNA of the CDR3 is TGTGCCAGCAGCTTAGCAGGCATCCTATCCTACGAGCAGTACTTC.

This clonotype was detected only a few times. The gene calls are TRBV6-4 and TRBJ2-2; 9 bases fit TRBD1. Germline values: CDR1 MRHNA, CDR2 SNTAGT. Trimming at V came to 5 bases and at J to 4 bases, leaving 5 bases not matched to a gene. The CDR3 has 15 amino acids. The CDR3 nucleotides are TGTGCCAGCAGTTCCGGGACAGGGCCCACCGGGGAGCTGTTTTTT. Residues: CASSSGTGPTGELFF.

This chain uses TRBV27 with TRBJ2-5; 7 positions agree with TRBD1. J lost 5 bases, V lost 10 bases, and 13 bases had no gene match. Germline assignment: CDR1 MNHEY and CDR2 SMNVEV (reference sequence). The CDR3 is 14 residues long. DNA for the CDR3: TGTGCCACTTCGACCCGGGACAGCCGGGAGACCCAGTACTTC. This sequence encodes CATSTRDSRETQYF.

This clonotype appeared a few times. V is TRBV6-6 and J is TRBJ1-5; perhaps TRBD1 as D (6 bases). The CDR3 extends over 15 amino acids. Per germline, CDR1 MNHNY and CDR2 SVGAGI (reference sequence). Trimming stripped 4 bases from V and 3 bases from J, with 13 bases between. The CDR3 DNA follows: TGTGCCAGCAGTTCAGCCAGGGGCGCCAATCAGCCCCAGCATTTT. It yields the protein CASSSARGANQPQHF.

This chain uses TRBV6-5 with TRBJ1-1; perhaps TRBD1 as D (6 bases). In germline, CDR1 is MNHEY, CDR2 SVGAGI. V lost 4 bases and J lost 10, with 10 bases in between. This CDR3 region has 11 residues. CDR3 in amino acids: CASSLQGIAFF. CDR3 nucleotide sequence: TGTGCCAGCAGTTTACAGGGCATAGCTTTCTTT.

This clonotype was seen repeatedly, ten times or more. V gene TRBV5-5 combines with J gene TRBJ1-2; D perhaps matches TRBD1 (6 bases). In germline, CDR1 is SGHKS, CDR2 YYEKEE (reference sequence). CDR3 length equals 13 residues. V lost 4 bases and J lost 4, with 11 bases in between. The CDR3 DNA reads TGTGCCAGCAGCAGATCAGGGGTCTATGGCTACACCTTC. Translating it yields CASSRSGVYGYTF.

The table lists this clonotype with a count of one. V is TRBV11-1 and J is TRBJ1-1, with D perhaps matching TRBD1 (5 bases). V was trimmed by 2 bases and J by 0 bases, leaving 19 bases between them. The CDR3 is made up of 18 amino acids. CDR1 is SGHAT and CDR2 is FQDESV in the germline V gene (reference sequence). The CDR3: CASSLFLGKRGLNTEAFF. CDR3 nucleotides: TGTGCCAGCAGCTTATTCCTCGGAAAGAGGGGCTTGAACACTGAAGCTTTCTTT.

The sample holds many counts of this clonotype. The J gene is TRBJ1-2, the V gene TRBV29-1, with a tentative D call TRBD1 (6 bases). V lost 5 bases and J 7 bases, leaving 17 bases between the germline ends. Germline V gives CDR1 SQVTM, CDR2 ANQGSEA. The CDR3 loop spans 13 amino acids. CDR3 amino acids: CSVSRGGNGGYTF. The DNA of the CDR3 is TGCAGCGTTTCGCGAGGGGGTAACGGTGGCTACACCTTC.